This entry lists 10 T cell receptor beta chains sequenced from one sample in a study of T cells in Graves' hyperthyroidism and ophthalmopathy. Amplification yielded TCR beta CDR3 regions, with RNA transcripts as the source. The HTBI set primed first-round TCR CDR3 RT-PCR. TCRdb reanalysed the multiplex PCR reads using MiXCR and keeps one entry per CDR3 protein. This table holds roughly 740,000 distinct CDR3 sequences, roughly 15% found once. The sample consisted of blood. These receptors were obtained from a man aged 18 to 29 with Graves' hyperthyroidism.

The V and J genes are TRBV5-5 and TRBJ1-2, with D hard to call. The CDR3 spans 13 residues. V was trimmed by 0 bases and J by 4 bases, leaving 7 bases between them. CDR1 and CDR2 from the germline V gene are SGHKS and YYEKEE (reference sequence). The CDR3 loop reads CASSLGGLYGYTF. Written as DNA, the CDR3 is TGTGCCAGCAGCTTGGGAGGGCTCTATGGCTACACCTTC.

This chain connects TRBV6-1 to TRBJ2-1, with D possibly TRBD2 on 6 matching bases. Per the germline V gene, CDR1 is MNHNS and CDR2 is SASEGT. This CDR3 contains 18 residues. Trimming stripped 0 bases from V and 5 bases from J, with 20 bases between. This CDR3 is CASSEAHVGRGDDNEQFF. As DNA, the CDR3 is TGTGCCAGCAGTGAAGCGCATGTGGGGCGGGGAGACGACAATGAGCAGTTCTTC.

This clonotype was picked up a small number of times. The J gene is TRBJ1-5, the V gene TRBV28; no reliable D call. CDR1 MDHEN and CDR2 SYDVKM come from the germline V gene. Trimming took off 5 bases at V and 9 bases at J, with 11 bases between the two ends. The CDR3 is 12 amino acids. CDR3: CASSLGSGPQHF. CDR3 coding DNA: TGTGCCAGCAGTCTCGGTTCAGGGCCCCAGCATTTT.

The chain links TRBV19 to TRBJ1-1, with 7 bases identical to TRBD1. The CDR3 is 14 amino acids. Germline-derived CDR1 and CDR2 are LNHDA and SQIVND (reference sequence). With V trimmed by 11 bases and J by 0 bases, 9 bases remained unmatched. The CDR3 is CAGTQGQVNTEAFF. CDR3 nucleotides: TGTGCCGGGACCCAAGGACAGGTGAACACTGAAGCTTTCTTT.

The rearrangement joins TRBV6-6 to TRBJ2-3; 10 bases line up with TRBD2. V was pared by 0 bases and J by 2 bases, with 11 bases of the junction left unmatched. The length of the CDR3 is 19 residues. Germline V gene lookup returns CDR1 MNHNY and CDR2 SVGAGI (reference sequence). The CDR3 region has the DNA TGTGCCAGCAGTTACTCTGGGATAGCGGGAGGCGGAAACACAGATACGCAGTATTTT. This gives the protein CASSYSGIAGGGNTDTQYF.

In its sample, this clonotype was seen a few times. The chain uses TRBV18 and TRBJ2-1, with 9 bases fitting TRBD2. This CDR3 is 14 amino acids long. The V gene end was trimmed by 3 bases and the J gene end by 8 bases; junction bases not matched to a gene: 5. In germline, CDR1 is KGHSH, CDR2 LQKENI. CDR3 sequence reads: CASSPGLASHEQFF. In nucleotides, the CDR3 is TGTGCCAGCTCACCGGGACTAGCTAGTCATGAGCAGTTCTTC. Looking up the rest from reference TRBV18 and TRBJ2-1 gives the full variable domain: NAGVMQNPRHLVRRRGQEARLRCSPMKGHSHVYWYRQLPEEGLKFMVYLQKENIIDESGMPKERFSAEFPKEGPSILRIQQVVRGDSAAYFCASSPGLASHEQFFGPGTRLTVL.

This clonotype showed up many times. V and J are TRBV6-5 and TRBJ2-3; TRBD2 might be the D (7 bases). Germline loops: CDR1 MNHEY, CDR2 SVGAGI. V was clipped by 2 bases and J by 9 bases, with 15 bases between them. This CDR3 is 14 amino acids long. CDR3 sequence: CASSYATRGATQYF. CDR3 in DNA: TGTGCCAGCAGTTACGCCACCCGGGGGGCAACGCAGTATTTT.

This clonotype has at least ten counts. The V call is TRBV3-1, the J call TRBJ1-1, with 7 bases aligning to TRBD1. Germline V gene data show CDR1 as LGHDT and CDR2 as YNNKEL (reference sequence). The CDR3 loop spans 15 amino acids. The V gene end was trimmed by 5 bases and the J gene end by 0 bases; junction bases not matched to a gene: 6. The CDR3 region has the DNA TGTGCCAGCAGCAGAAGACAGGGTCTGAACACTGAAGCTTTCTTT. This codes for CASSRRQGLNTEAFF.

Ten or more counts support this clonotype. The chain is built from TRBV28 and TRBJ2-2; TRBD1 aligns across 8 bases. From germline, CDR1 is MDHEN and CDR2 SYDVKM. The V segment lost 6 bases and the J segment 1 base; nucleotides outside the gene matches: 16. The CDR3 is made up of 19 amino acids. The CDR3 spells CASSRPDRESLRNTGELFF. DNA for the CDR3: TGTGCCAGCAGCCGTCCGGACAGGGAGTCTCTTAGGAACACCGGGGAGCTGTTTTTT.

The chain links TRBV27 to TRBJ2-7; the D gene is possibly TRBD1 (6 bases). The CDR3 has 15 amino acids. Trimming pared 5 bases from V and 2 bases from J, leaving 16 bases between. Germline CDR1 reads MNHEY; CDR2 reads SMNVEV (reference sequence). CDR3 sequence reads: CASSARDTFPYEQYF. CDR3 bases: TGTGCCAGCAGTGCCCGGGACACCTTTCCCTACGAGCAGTACTTC.